This T cell receptor (beta chain) was sequenced during a study of OX40 agonist ivuxolimab in advanced cancers. Comments on this clone: Its antigen is unidentified.

Data came from immunoSEQ multiplex PCR; TCRdb stores just in-frame clones and leaves some out. The data show about 70,000 clones, with 92% seen just once and around 7.3% held by the top ten. Study-level points and caveats: Some of the nonresponding patients also showed low levels of normalized T-cell clonal expansion.

In germline, CDR1 is SGHDN, CDR2 FVKESK. The CDR3 runs to 18 residues. The trim removed 0 bases at V and 4 bases at J, leaving 8 bases unmatched. The chain carries TRBV14 and TRBJ2-1; 11 nucleotides align to TRBD2. The TCR sequence derives from an adult with an advanced solid tumor such as melanoma, head and neck, liver or kidney cancer. The sample was CD4+ or CD8+ T cells sorted from blood, taken in a trial of the OX40 agonist ivuxolimab. CDR3 amino acids: CASSQDWASGGYYNEQFF. In DNA, the CDR3 is TGTGCCAGCAGCCAAGATTGGGCTAGCGGGGGGTATTACAATGAGCAGTTCTTC.